The 31 T cell receptor beta chains reported below all come from one sample, sequenced in a study of blood T cell repertoires in COVID-19. TCRdb's table, derived via immunoSEQ multiplex PCR, lists solely in-frame clones and lacks some. The repertoire holds 100,000 to 140,000 clones, with 80% to 85% as singletons. The sequencing input was peripheral blood. Receptor source: a man aged 65 to 85 with acute or convalescent COVID-19.

V and J are TRBV9 and TRBJ2-2; weak D call: TRBD1 (5 bases). This CDR3 has 16 residues. The germline gives CDR1 SGDLS, CDR2 YYNGEE. V lost 4 bases, J lost 0 bases, and 13 bases lay in between. CDR3 DNA sequence: TGTGCCAGCAGCCGGGTTCTGGGGCCGAACACCGGGGAGCTGTTTTTT. It is translated as CASSRVLGPNTGELFF.

The chain couples TRBV11-2 to TRBJ2-7; the D is unclear. Germline CDR1 SGHAT, CDR2 FQNNGV. V was clipped by 6 bases and J by 0 bases, with 9 bases between them. The CDR3 length is 13 residues. CDR3 sequence: CASRLSSSYEQYF. The CDR3 DNA reads as TGTGCCAGCAGGTTAAGTAGCTCCTACGAGCAGTACTTC.

The rearrangement uses TRBV3-1 (or the pseudogene TRBV3-2) and TRBJ1-1; D gene uncertain. V lost 1 base to trimming and J lost 2 bases, with 8 bases between them. CDR1 is LGHDT and CDR2 is YNNKEL in the germline V gene (reference sequence). This CDR3 region has 14 residues. CDR3 residues: CASSQGNRNTEAFF. CDR3 coding DNA: TGTGCCAGCAGCCAAGGAAACAGAAACACTGAAGCTTTCTTT.

The V gene is TRBV10-2, the J gene TRBJ1-2, with no clear D. Germline values: CDR1 WSHSY, CDR2 SAAADI. Between the trimmed V and J ends, which lost 5 bases and 2 bases, there was a span of 6 bases. CDR3 length equals 12 residues. The CDR3 reads CASSSGNYGYTF. The CDR3, as DNA: TGCGCCAGCAGTAGCGGGAACTATGGCTACACCTTC.

The CDR3 sequence: CASSLAHGVGELFF. The CDR3 DNA reads TGTGCCAGCAGCCTCGCTCACGGGGTCGGGGAGCTGTTTTTT. V usage is TRBV6-5 and J usage is TRBJ2-2; a weak D match, TRBD2 (5 bases). The CDR3 loop spans 14 amino acids. The V and J ends lost 6 bases and 7 bases respectively, with 15 bases between them. Germline V gene lookup returns CDR1 MNHEY and CDR2 SVGAGI.

This clone was counted once. This chain links TRBV18 with TRBJ2-1; possible D gene TRBD1, 6 bases. Germline V gene data show CDR1 as KGHSH and CDR2 as LQKENI. V shed 2 bases and J shed 8 bases, with 16 bases lying between them. This CDR3 has 15 amino acids. The CDR3 DNA is TGTGCCAGCTCACCATCGGCAGGGGTGGTGGATGAGCAGTTCTTC. This gives the protein CASSPSAGVVDEQFF. The variable domain in full, with the rest retrieved from reference TRBV18 and TRBJ2-1, is NAGVMQNPRHLVRRRGQEARLRCSPMKGHSHVYWYRQLPEEGLKFMVYLQKENIIDESGMPKERFSAEFPKEGPSILRIQQVVRGDSAAYFCASSPSAGVVDEQFFGPGTRLTVL.

The count of this clone is one. This chain uses TRBV7-3 with TRBJ2-1, with a weak D call TRBD1 (6 bases). V was shortened by 8 bases and J by 5 bases, with 10 bases between the two germline ends. The CDR3 is 12 residues long. Per germline, CDR1 SGHTA and CDR2 FQGTGA. The CDR3 here is CASGQKDNEQFF. The CDR3 DNA reads as TGTGCCAGCGGACAGAAGGACAATGAGCAGTTCTTC.

This clone occurred once. V and J are TRBV6-6 and TRBJ2-3, with D hard to call. This CDR3 has 12 residues. The germline V gene has CDR1 MNHNY and CDR2 SVGAGI (reference sequence). Trimming took off 8 bases at V and 6 bases at J, with 12 bases between the two ends. CDR3 protein: CASAPSQDTQYF. The DNA of the CDR3 is TGTGCCAGCGCCCCCTCACAGGATACGCAGTATTTT.

The chain recombines TRBV19 with TRBJ2-7; D not certain. Germline V gene data show CDR1 as LNHDA and CDR2 as SQIVND (reference sequence). The V end was cut by 5 bases, the J end by 6 bases, with 14 bases between. The CDR3 has 13 residues. The CDR3 sequence is CASSEHDNGEQYF. In nucleotides, the CDR3 is TGTGCCAGTAGTGAGCATGACAACGGCGAGCAGTACTTC.

A single count supports this clone. The CDR3 coding sequence is TGTGCCATCACCCCCGGGACTGGAGGAAACACTGAAGCTTTCTTT. Translation: CAITPGTGGNTEAFF. This chain links TRBV10-3 with TRBJ1-1; weak D call: TRBD1 (5 bases). The CDR3 is 15 amino acids. The V gene's germline CDR1 is ENHRY and CDR2 SYGVKD. V was trimmed by 7 bases and J by 2 bases, leaving 17 bases between them.

The V and J genes are TRBV11-2 and TRBJ1-1; no definite D call. The CDR3 consists of 14 residues. Trimming cost V 5 bases and J 0 bases, with 10 bases left between them. The germline V gene encodes CDR1 SGHAT and CDR2 FQNNGV. Written as DNA, the CDR3 is TGTGCCAGCAGCCCGGGGTTCATGAACACTGAAGCTTTCTTT. The encoded protein is CASSPGFMNTEAFF. The whole variable domain, filled in from reference TRBV11-2 and TRBJ1-1, reads EAGVAQSPRYKIIEKRQSVAFWCNPISGHATLYWYQQILGQGPKLLIQFQNNGVVDDSQLPKDRFSAERLKGVDSTLKIQPAKLEDSAVYLCASSPGFMNTEAFFGQGTRLTVV.

The chain combines TRBV7-3 with TRBJ2-3; D is possibly TRBD2 (6 bases). Germline CDR1 is SGHTA and CDR2 is FQGTGA. The CDR3 covers 15 residues. V lost 1 base and J lost 3, with 11 bases in between. The CDR3 sequence is CASSLNPGETDTQYF. CDR3 sequence (DNA): TGTGCCAGCAGCTTAAACCCGGGGGAGACAGATACGCAGTATTTT.

CDR3 nucleotides: TGTGCCAGCATTTATGGGGGCGCCCTACCTAAGGATGAAAAACTGTTTTTT. Translating gives CASIYGGALPKDEKLFF. The chain couples TRBV2 to TRBJ1-4, with TRBD1 as a possible D gene (6 bases). The CDR3 has 17 residues. Deletions cut 7 bases from V and 6 bases from J, with 24 bases between. CDR1 and CDR2 (germline): SNHLY, FYNNEI.

The chain couples TRBV10-2 to TRBJ2-5; possibly TRBD1 for D (7 bases). V lost 5 bases and J lost 4, with 11 bases in between. Germline V gene data show CDR1 as WSHSY and CDR2 as SAAADI. The CDR3 runs 13 residues. CDR3 nucleotide sequence: TGCGCCAGCAGTTTGCAGGGGGGAGAGACCCAGTACTTC. It encodes CASSLQGGETQYF.

This sequence joins TRBV19 and TRBJ2-5; D is perhaps TRBD1 (6 bases). The CDR3 is 15 residues long. V lost 5 bases, J lost 11 bases, and 24 bases lay in between. Germline CDR1 is LNHDA and CDR2 is SQIVND (reference sequence). CDR3 protein: CASSPQTGARGGQYF. CDR3 DNA sequence: TGTGCCAGTAGTCCCCAGACAGGAGCTCGGGGTGGGCAGTACTTC.

The J gene is TRBJ1-5, the V gene TRBV6-5; D may be TRBD1 (6 bases). The CDR3 covers 14 residues. V lost 7 bases, J lost 7 bases, and 17 bases lay in between. CDR1 and CDR2 (germline): MNHEY, SVGAGI. The CDR3 DNA sequence: TGTGCCAGCAACCCCCTAGGGGGGGTACAGCCCCAGCATTTT. It is translated as CASNPLGGVQPQHF.

The J gene is TRBJ2-7, the V gene TRBV11-3; TRBD1 matches at 10 bases. This CDR3 contains 14 residues. CDR1 is SGHNT and CDR2 is YENEEA in the germline V gene. J lost 6 bases, V lost 5 bases, and 7 bases had no gene match. The CDR3, as DNA: TGTGCCAGCAGCCCTGGGACAGGGGACGGCGAGCAGTACTTC. It is translated as CASSPGTGDGEQYF.

V is TRBV18 and J is TRBJ1-4, with no clear D. Germline CDR1 reads KGHSH; CDR2 reads LQKENI. Trimming pared 3 bases from V and 0 bases from J, leaving 5 bases between. The CDR3 runs to 14 residues. The CDR3 bases are TGTGCCAGCTCACCCTATGCAACTAATGAAAAACTGTTTTTT. It encodes CASSPYATNEKLFF.

CDR3 sequence: CASSERDSYNEQFF. CDR3 in DNA: TGCGCCAGCAGTGAGAGGGACTCATACAATGAGCAGTTCTTC. The chain links TRBV10-1 to TRBJ2-1; possible D gene TRBD2, 6 bases. CDR1 and CDR2 (germline): WNHNN, SYGVQD (reference sequence). The CDR3 consists of 14 residues. The V gene lost 2 bases and the J gene lost 4 bases, with 9 bases spanning the gap.

The rearrangement uses TRBV11-3 and TRBJ1-2; unclear D gene. V was cut by 2 bases and J by 6 bases, with 7 bases left in between. Germline V CDR1 and CDR2: SGHNT, YENEEA. The CDR3 runs to 12 residues. This CDR3 is CASSLNGDGYTF. The CDR3 region has the DNA TGTGCCAGCAGCTTAAACGGTGATGGCTACACCTTC.

The chain has TRBV7-2 and TRBJ2-3; D unresolved. The ends were cut back, 9 bases at V and 0 bases at J, with 10 bases in the middle. Germline values: CDR1 SGHTA, CDR2 FQGNSA. The CDR3 length is 13 residues. Here the CDR3 DNA reads TGTGCCAGTACGGTGTTTAGCACAGATACGCAGTATTTT. Protein sequence: CASTVFSTDTQYF.

CDR3 coding DNA: TGTGCCATCAGTGCGGGACAGGGGTTTGTTGGCTACACCTTC. Translated: CAISAGQGFVGYTF. V is TRBV10-3 and J is TRBJ1-2; TRBD1 matches at 10 bases. V lost 4 bases and J lost 7; bases outside the gene matches: 6. The CDR3 is 14 residues long. Germline loops: CDR1 ENHRY, CDR2 SYGVKD.

This clone has only one observation. V is TRBV2 and J is TRBJ1-4, with 7 positions matching TRBD1. Germline V lookup: CDR1 SNHLY, CDR2 FYNNEI. The CDR3 has 15 residues. Unmatched junction bases numbered 8, after V lost 6 bases and J lost 4 bases. CDR3 sequence: CASRLTGTVNEKLFF. The CDR3 DNA sequence: TGTGCCAGCAGACTAACCGGGACAGTTAATGAAAAACTGTTTTTT.

The chain links TRBV11-2 to TRBJ2-3, with 9 bases that match TRBD2. Looked up from germline, CDR1 is SGHAT and CDR2 is FQNNGV. Trimming took 1 base from V and 0 from J; bases not matched to a gene: 5. The CDR3 totals 17 residues. CDR3 loop: CASSLGALAGSTDTQYF. CDR3 sequence (DNA): TGTGCCAGCAGCTTAGGGGCCCTAGCGGGGAGCACAGATACGCAGTATTTT.

The chain recombines TRBV5-5 with TRBJ2-5, with 9 bases matching TRBD1. V lost 1 base, J lost 6 bases, and 10 bases stayed unmatched. Germline CDR1 is SGHKS and CDR2 is YYEKEE (reference sequence). This CDR3 region has 16 residues. The CDR3 loop reads CASSLQSGTGMKTQYF. CDR3 nucleotides: TGTGCCAGCAGCTTGCAGAGCGGGACAGGGATGAAGACCCAGTACTTC.

V and J are TRBV6-1 and TRBJ1-1; 7 positions agree with TRBD1. The CDR3 consists of 15 residues. Trimming took 3 bases from V and 2 from J; bases not matched to a gene: 6. Per germline, CDR1 MNHNS and CDR2 SASEGT. CDR3 protein: CASSDGQAPNTEAFF. The DNA of the CDR3 is TGTGCCAGCAGTGACGGACAGGCCCCAAACACTGAAGCTTTCTTT.

J is TRBJ2-7 and V is TRBV13; a possible D gene is TRBD1 (6 bases). CDR1 is PRHDT and CDR2 is FYEKMQ in the germline V gene (reference sequence). CDR3 length: 11 amino acids. V lost 8 bases and J 2 bases, leaving 7 bases between the germline ends. The CDR3 reads CASGQTYEQYF. In nucleotides, the CDR3 is TGTGCCAGCGGACAGACCTACGAGCAGTACTTC.

DNA of the CDR3: TGTGCCAGTAGTAGGGGGACAGGGGAGCAGTACTTC. This codes for CASSRGTGEQYF. The rearrangement joins TRBV19 to TRBJ2-7, with TRBD1 matching 9 bases. With V trimmed by 4 bases and J by 7 bases, 2 bases remained unmatched. Germline assignment: CDR1 LNHDA and CDR2 SQIVND (reference sequence). The CDR3 is 12 amino acids.

The genes are TRBV6-1 and TRBJ2-3, with 9 positions matching TRBD1. V lost 3 bases to trimming and J lost 1 base; unmatched junction nucleotides: 5. The CDR3 is 16 amino acids. Germline values: CDR1 MNHNS, CDR2 SASEGT. The DNA for the CDR3 is TGTGCCAGCAGTGAGCAGACAGGGGGAGGCACAGATACGCAGTATTTT. It is translated as CASSEQTGGGTDTQYF.

The chain has TRBV29-1 and TRBJ1-2; TRBD1 matches 7 bases. Trimming cost V 4 bases and J 6 bases; bases outside gene matches: 2. Germline CDR1 SQVTM, CDR2 ANQGSEA. The CDR3 sequence is 11 residues long. Written as DNA, the CDR3 is TGCAGCGTTGGAGGGACAGATGGCTACACCTTC. The encoded protein is CSVGGTDGYTF.

The chain couples TRBV2 to TRBJ2-3; TRBD2 matches at 8 bases. The CDR3 has 15 residues. Germline CDR1 reads SNHLY; CDR2 reads FYNNEI. Trimming cost V 3 bases and J 4 bases; bases outside gene matches: 6. CDR3 loop: CASSDGGARADTQYF. The CDR3, as DNA: TGTGCCAGCAGTGACGGGGGGGCGCGAGCAGATACGCAGTATTTT.